Following are 32 T cell receptor beta chains from one sample sequenced in a study of CD8+ T cells in alopecia areata. Described treatment: oral pan-JAK inhibitor, 5-10 mg twice daily. Extracted from the samples, RNA was reverse transcribed into cDNA to serve as the sequencing template. Assay: immunoSEQ multiplex PCR; the TCRdb copy retains only in-frame clones and omits some. Of about 220,000 clones detected, 50% to 70% appear once; the ten largest clones hold around 1.5%. Source: CD4+ T cells sorted from blood, taken at week 4, from a patient treated with tofacitinib. The receptors derive from a human donor with alopecia areata.

This sequence joins TRBV30 and TRBJ2-1, with 7 nucleotides matching TRBD1. The CDR3 sequence is 16 residues long. Trimming removed 0 bases from V and 5 bases from J; junction bases left unmatched: 10. Per the germline V gene, CDR1 is GTSNPN and CDR2 is SVGIG (reference sequence). This chain's CDR3 is CAWSVSGRGQDNEQFF. The CDR3 region has the DNA TGTGCCTGGAGTGTAAGCGGTAGGGGGCAAGACAATGAGCAGTTCTTC.

Turning to this clone: Other DNA variants within this sample encode the same CDR3. The chain joins TRBV7-2 to TRBJ2-3; D unresolved. Germline CDR1 reads SGHTA; CDR2 reads FQGNSA. The ends were cut back, 0 bases at V and 5 bases at J, with 0 bases in the middle. This CDR3 has 11 amino acids. CDR3 sequence (DNA): TGTGCCAGCAGCTTAGCAGATACGCAGTATTTT. It codes for CASSLADTQYF.

The V and J genes are TRBV5-1 and TRBJ1-4; D is uncertain. The CDR3 is made up of 14 amino acids. Germline values: CDR1 SGHRS, CDR2 YFSETQ. Trimming left V 2 bases short and J 3 bases short, with 8 bases between. CDR3 region: CASSLQRSNEKLFF. The DNA of the CDR3 is TGCGCCAGCAGCTTACAGCGGTCTAATGAAAAACTGTTTTTT.

The V call is TRBV7-2, the J call TRBJ1-5, with TRBD1 matching over 10 bases. CDR3 length: 19 residues. Germline CDR1 SGHTA, CDR2 FQGNSA. The V segment lost 3 bases and the J segment 7 bases; nucleotides outside the gene matches: 18. Here the CDR3 reads CASSLGPGQGTPRSQPQHF. CDR3 DNA sequence: TGTGCCAGCAGCTTGGGACCGGGACAGGGGACTCCCAGGTCCCAGCCCCAGCATTTT.

The rearrangement uses TRBV9 and TRBJ2-7, with no clear D. V lost 3 bases to trimming and J lost 3 bases, with 16 bases between them. The CDR3 contains 15 residues. From germline, CDR1 is SGDLS and CDR2 YYNGEE. This CDR3 is CASSAGRGENYEQYF. In nucleotides, the CDR3 is TGTGCCAGCAGCGCCGGTCGCGGAGAGAACTACGAGCAGTACTTC.

The chain employs TRBV7-6 and TRBJ2-1, with D possibly matching TRBD1 (6 bases). The CDR3 has 13 residues. Deletions cut 4 bases from V and 14 bases from J, with 18 bases between. The germline gives CDR1 SGHVS, CDR2 FNYEAQ. The CDR3 DNA follows: TGTGCCAGCAGCTCCCGACCAGGGGTCGAAGAGTTCTTC. It encodes CASSSRPGVEEFF.

Worth noting for this clone: The same CDR3 is also encoded by other DNA sequences in this sample. The chain employs TRBV29-1 and TRBJ1-1; tentative D call: TRBD1 (5 bases). Deletions cut 4 bases from V and 4 bases from J, with 10 bases between. This CDR3 has 12 residues. Germline CDR1 reads SQVTM; CDR2 reads ANQGSEA. This CDR3 reads CSVGQGGTEAFF. CDR3 coding DNA: TGCAGCGTTGGTCAGGGAGGCACTGAAGCTTTCTTT.

There are a few counts of this clone. The chain couples TRBV10-3 to TRBJ1-2; tentatively, D is TRBD1 (6 bases). Germline V lookup: CDR1 ENHRY, CDR2 SYGVKD. Trimming cost V 4 bases and J 4 bases, with 10 bases left between them. The CDR3 sequence is 13 residues long. CDR3 coding DNA: TGTGCCATCAGTGGACAGGATGGCTATGGCTACACCTTC. Translating gives CAISGQDGYGYTF.

This clone was seen only a few times. This chain connects TRBV4-3 to TRBJ2-7; TRBD1 agrees at 10 bases. CDR3 length: 16 residues. V lost 0 bases to trimming and J lost 3 bases; unmatched junction nucleotides: 5. Germline CDR1 is LGHNA and CDR2 is YSLEER. The CDR3 nucleotides are TGCGCCAGCAGCCAAGAAACCGGGACAGGGGTCTACGAGCAGTACTTC. Protein sequence: CASSQETGTGVYEQYF.

This chain links TRBV25-1 with TRBJ1-6; 8 bases map to TRBD1. CDR1 MGHDK and CDR2 SYGVNS come from the germline V gene. J lost 10 bases, V lost 3 bases, and 8 bases had no gene match. The CDR3 spans 15 residues. CDR3 amino acids: CASSELTGVNSPLHF. CDR3 DNA: TGTGCCAGCAGTGAGCTGACAGGGGTCAACTCACCCCTCCACTTT.

The chain couples TRBV5-1 to TRBJ2-7, with 10 bases that match TRBD1. The ends lost 6 bases at V and 2 bases at J; junction bases unmatched: 8. The length of the CDR3 is 15 residues. Germline V CDR1 and CDR2: SGHRS, YFSETQ. CDR3 loop: CASTSGTGVTYEQYF. The CDR3 coding sequence is TGCGCCAGCACCTCCGGGACAGGGGTGACCTACGAGCAGTACTTC.

The chain links TRBV30 to TRBJ2-2, with D unclear. This CDR3 has 15 amino acids. The germline V and J ends were trimmed by 1 base and 2 bases, with 11 bases remaining between them. In germline, CDR1 is GTSNPN, CDR2 SVGIG (reference sequence). CDR3 sequence: CAWSDVLQNTGELFF. DNA for the CDR3: TGTGCCTGGAGTGACGTCCTACAAAACACCGGGGAGCTGTTTTTT.

The chain employs TRBV7-2 and TRBJ1-2; tentatively, D is TRBD1 (5 bases). This CDR3 contains 18 residues. Germline values: CDR1 SGHTA, CDR2 FQGNSA. The germline V and J ends were trimmed by 5 bases and 2 bases, with 24 bases remaining between them. DNA for the CDR3: TGTGCCAGCAGCCTAATTTCCGTCAGGGCCGCGGGCAACTATGGCTACACCTTC. It specifies CASSLISVRAAGNYGYTF.

The genes are TRBV11-3 and TRBJ2-5; tentative D call: TRBD2 (6 bases). Trimming took 2 bases from V and 1 from J, leaving 11 bases between them. Germline V gene data show CDR1 as SGHNT and CDR2 as YENEEA. The CDR3 consists of 15 residues. The CDR3 sequence is CASSLYAGLQETQYF. The CDR3 DNA is TGTGCCAGCAGCTTATATGCGGGGCTCCAAGAGACCCAGTACTTC. Full variable domain (remainder filled in from reference TRBV11-3 and TRBJ2-5): EAGVVQSPRYKIIEKKQPVAFWCNPISGHNTLYWYLQNLGQGPELLIRYENEEAVDDSQLPKDRFSAERLKGVDSTLKIQPAELGDSAVYLCASSLYAGLQETQYFGPGTRLLVL.

On this clone: Other DNA sequences of this sample code for an identical CDR3. This chain uses TRBV29-1 with TRBJ1-1; TRBD1 is a possible D gene (5 bases). Trimming left V 4 bases short and J 1 base short, with 7 bases between. CDR3 size: 12 residues. CDR1 and CDR2 (germline): SQVTM, ANQGSEA. The CDR3 DNA reads as TGCAGCGTTGGACAGACGAACACTGAAGCTTTCTTT. Translated, it gives CSVGQTNTEAFF.

In its sample, this clone was seen many times. The chain combines TRBV30 with TRBJ2-3; D uncertain. V was clipped by 2 bases and J by 0 bases, with 12 bases between them. The CDR3 runs 15 residues. Germline assignment: CDR1 GTSNPN and CDR2 SVGIG (reference sequence). The CDR3 DNA follows: TGTGCCTGGAGTCCCAAAGGGTTTAGCACAGATACGCAGTATTTT. It yields the protein CAWSPKGFSTDTQYF.

This clone was recorded once. The chain uses TRBV2 and TRBJ1-6, with D perhaps TRBD1 (5 bases). Germline V gives CDR1 SNHLY, CDR2 FYNNEI. Trimming pared 6 bases from V and 8 bases from J, leaving 11 bases between. This CDR3 contains 13 residues. The CDR3 nucleotides read TGTGCCAGCAGCCTCTGGGGGGATTCACCCCTCCACTTT. Protein sequence: CASSLWGDSPLHF.

Many counts were recorded for this clone. J is TRBJ1-2 and V is TRBV16, with D perhaps matching TRBD1 (5 bases). CDR1 is KGHSY and CDR2 is FQNENV in the germline V gene. The CDR3 extends over 12 amino acids. Deletions cut 7 bases from V and 8 bases from J, with 14 bases between. The CDR3 spells CASTTAGSGYTF. CDR3 DNA: TGTGCCAGCACCACAGCAGGGTCCGGCTACACCTTC.

Comments on this clone: At the DNA level, this CDR3 is encoded by other sequences in the same sample as well. V gene TRBV5-6 combines with J gene TRBJ1-2; no reliable D call. Trimming took off 0 bases at V and 2 bases at J, with 5 bases between the two ends. CDR1 is SGHDT, CDR2 YYEEEE, per germline. This CDR3 has 13 residues. CDR3 region: CASSLGQNYGYTF. CDR3 nucleotides: TGTGCCAGCAGCTTGGGGCAAAACTATGGCTACACCTTC.

V gene TRBV29-1 combines with J gene TRBJ1-1; TRBD1 might be the D (5 bases). The CDR3 extends over 14 amino acids. V was pared by 0 bases and J by 1 base, with 9 bases between. The V gene's germline CDR1 is SQVTM and CDR2 ANQGSEA. The CDR3 reads CSVEEGLTNTEAFF. The CDR3 DNA is TGCAGCGTTGAAGAGGGGCTTACGAACACTGAAGCTTTCTTT.

There are many counts of this clone. The chain couples TRBV10-1 to TRBJ2-1; D is unclear. V lost 10 bases and J lost 0, with 19 bases in between. The germline gives CDR1 WNHNN, CDR2 SYGVQD (reference sequence). The CDR3 loop spans 16 amino acids. This chain's CDR3 is CANPLEMTHSYNEQFF. CDR3 DNA sequence: TGCGCCAACCCACTGGAGATGACACACTCCTACAATGAGCAGTTCTTC.

The chain couples TRBV28 to TRBJ1-5; D gene ambiguous. Germline V lookup: CDR1 MDHEN, CDR2 SYDVKM. Trimming cost V 3 bases and J 4 bases, with 13 bases left between them. The CDR3 is 15 residues long. The CDR3 coding sequence is TGTGCCAGCAGTTTTATTTCCTCTCATAATCAGCCCCAGCATTTT. Translated, it gives CASSFISSHNQPQHF.

This clone was counted only a few times. The chain has TRBV7-6 and TRBJ2-7; 8 bases agree with TRBD1. The ends lost 4 bases at V and 10 bases at J; junction bases unmatched: 12. Germline-derived CDR1 and CDR2 are SGHVS and FNYEAQ. The CDR3 length is 14 residues. CDR3 nucleotide sequence: TGTGCCAGCAGCTCGACAAGCGGACAGGGTGCTCAGTACTTC. This gives the protein CASSSTSGQGAQYF.

This clone turned up a few times. The chain uses TRBV19 and TRBJ1-1; 8 bases map to TRBD1. The trim removed 5 bases at V and 5 bases at J, leaving 7 bases unmatched. Looked up from germline, CDR1 is LNHDA and CDR2 is SQIVND (reference sequence). This CDR3 spans 14 amino acids. CDR3 DNA sequence: TGTGCCAGTAGTCCATGGACAGGGAGGACTGAAGCTTTCTTT. Its protein is CASSPWTGRTEAFF.

The V call is TRBV7-9, the J call TRBJ2-6; D ambiguous. This CDR3 comprises 14 residues. Germline V lookup: CDR1 SEHNR, CDR2 FQNEAQ (reference sequence). Trimming cost V 5 bases and J 2 bases, with 7 bases left between them. CDR3 protein: CASSRGTGANVLTF. Written as DNA, the CDR3 is TGTGCCAGCAGCCGTGGGACTGGGGCCAACGTCCTGACTTTC.

J is TRBJ2-7 and V is TRBV6-5, with D perhaps being TRBD1 or TRBD2 (5 bases each). The V end lost 2 bases, the J end lost 7 bases, and 18 bases lay between the germline ends. Looked up from germline, CDR1 is MNHEY and CDR2 is SVGAGI. The CDR3 loop spans 15 amino acids. DNA of the CDR3: TGTGCCAGCAGTTACCTCGGGGCAGGCCTGAGGGAGCAGTACTTC. Translated, it gives CASSYLGAGLREQYF.

This clone turned up a few times. A clone one base away is much larger, so this may be a read error. This rearrangement joins TRBV7-9 to TRBJ1-1, with unresolved D. The ends were cut back, 5 bases at V and 2 bases at J, with 3 bases in the middle. Germline V gives CDR1 SEHNR, CDR2 FQNEAQ (reference sequence). CDR3 size: 11 residues. The DNA of the CDR3 is TGTGCCAGCAGCCTCAACACTGAAGCTTTCTTT. Amino acids: CASSLNTEAFF.

This clone showed up just a few times. This chain joins TRBV7-2 and TRBJ2-7; no reliable D call. The V end lost 6 bases, the J end lost 2 bases, and 5 bases lay between the germline ends. Germline-derived CDR1 and CDR2 are SGHTA and FQGNSA. The CDR3 totals 11 residues. The CDR3 DNA sequence: TGTGCCAGCAGTTTCACCTACGAGCAGTACTTC. Translating it yields CASSFTYEQYF. Combining the CDR3 with reference TRBV7-2 and TRBJ2-7 gives the whole variable domain GAGVSQSPSNKVTEKGKDVELRCDPISGHTALYWYRQSLGQGLEFLIYFQGNSAPDKSGLPSDRFSAERTGGSVSTLTIQRTQQEDSAVYLCASSFTYEQYFGPGTRLTVT.

This clone was detected a few times. Other DNA sequences in the same sample also yield this CDR3. This rearrangement joins TRBV30 to TRBJ2-1; D call uncertain. This CDR3 comprises 11 residues. CDR1 and CDR2 (germline): GTSNPN, SVGIG (reference sequence). V gave up 2 bases and J gave up 5 bases, with 4 bases separating them. CDR3 protein: CAWSRNNEQFF. In nucleotides, the CDR3 is TGTGCCTGGAGTAGGAACAATGAGCAGTTCTTC.

In this sample, this clone turned up a few times. The V call is TRBV7-2, the J call TRBJ2-5; D uncertain. Germline V gene lookup returns CDR1 SGHTA and CDR2 FQGNSA. Trimming stripped 5 bases from V and 5 bases from J, with 18 bases between. The CDR3 spans 15 residues. The CDR3 protein is CASSPRPVSWETQYF. The CDR3 DNA reads as TGTGCCAGCAGCCCGCGCCCAGTCTCGTGGGAGACCCAGTACTTC.

V gene TRBV7-2 combines with J gene TRBJ1-2, with a tentative D call TRBD1 (6 bases). Looked up from germline, CDR1 is SGHTA and CDR2 is FQGNSA. The CDR3 spans 15 residues. V was trimmed by 4 bases and J by 8 bases, leaving 20 bases between them. The CDR3 sequence: CASSSGRGQGEGYTF. CDR3 nucleotides: TGTGCCAGCAGCTCTGGCAGGGGCCAAGGAGAGGGCTACACCTTC.

The chain links TRBV5-4 to TRBJ2-7, with D tentatively TRBD1 (5 bases). The CDR3 is 14 amino acids. The ends were cut back, 0 bases at V and 3 bases at J, with 10 bases in the middle. Germline V lookup: CDR1 SGHNT, CDR2 YYREEE (reference sequence). This CDR3 reads CASSLGIRDYEQYF. The CDR3 DNA reads as TGTGCCAGCAGCTTGGGCATCAGGGACTACGAGCAGTACTTC.